This T cell receptor beta chain is drawn from a study of Ad26.COV2.S vaccination and SARS-CoV-2 variants. Treatment specified: 15 to 20 received Ad26.COV2.S at low or high dose, single or two shots; roughly five received placebo; per-sample allocation not given. The investigators took samples on day 63 after the first vaccine or placebo injection. V was cut by 0 bases and J by 0 bases, with 21 bases left in between. The CDR3 is 19 residues long. Germline CDR1 SGDLS, CDR2 YYNGEE. Assay used: immunoSEQ multiplex PCR; TCRdb lists only in-frame clones, some missing. In the table there are roughly 350,000 clones, around nine tenths of which are singletons.

The sequence derives from a person aged 18-65 years who received the Ad26.COV2.S COVID-19 vaccine or a placebo. The starting material was peripheral blood, obtained in a trial of Ad26.COV2.S vaccine versus placebo. The chain carries TRBV9 and TRBJ1-2; D might be TRBD1 (6 bases). CDR3 DNA sequence: TGTGCCAGCAGCGTAGGTCCCGCCACTCGACAGGTCCCTAACTATGGCTACACCTTC. This codes for CASSVGPATRQVPNYGYTF.